The clone carrying this T cell receptor (beta chain) has only a few counts. Its antigen is not identified. What was amplified from RNA transcripts were TCR beta CDR3 regions. First-round RT-PCR with HTBI primers amplified the TCR CDR3 region. Each CDR3 protein is one row after TCRdb ran MiXCR on the multiplex PCR reads. The sample shows about 640,000 distinct CDR3 sequences, 45% of them seen only once. Criteria for exclusion of patients were uncontrolled infection, other autoimmune disease, pregnancy or lactation. Germline assignment: CDR1 LNHDA and CDR2 SQIVND (reference sequence). This CDR3 contains 14 residues. V lost 7 bases and J 7 bases, leaving 17 bases between the germline ends. This specimen belongs to a study of T cells in Graves' hyperthyroidism and ophthalmopathy. General study results and limits: In validation, the model predicted ophthalmopathy. These predictions came a median about 6.5 months before onset.

The sequence came from an adult man with Graves' disease, either hyperthyroidism or ophthalmopathy (not recorded which). V usage is TRBV19 and J usage is TRBJ1-5; D possibly corresponds to TRBD1 (6 bases). Sequenced input: peripheral blood or thyroid tissue (not recorded which). The CDR3 is CASTPPGGQQPQHF. The CDR3 DNA is TGTGCCAGTACCCCCCCGGGGGGCCAACAGCCCCAGCATTTT.